What follows are 4 T cell receptor beta chains derived from one specimen sequenced in a study of blood T cell repertoires in COVID-19. Profiled with immunoSEQ multiplex PCR; TCRdb holds only in-frame clones, not every one. The table records 200,000 to 250,000 clones, approximately 86% of them present only once. The specimen was peripheral blood. Every receptor here comes from a woman aged 30 to 39 who had recovered from COVID-19.

The J gene is TRBJ2-3, the V gene TRBV24-1; 7 nucleotides agree with TRBD2. V lost 3 bases, J lost 0 bases, and 17 bases stayed unmatched. CDR1 is KGHDR and CDR2 is SFDVKD in the germline V gene. CDR3 length: 20 residues. CDR3 sequence (DNA): TGTGCCACCAGTGATCCCAACCGGGACTACAGTTCCCCTAGCACAGATACGCAGTATTTT. As protein: CATSDPNRDYSSPSTDTQYF.

This clone was detected only a few times. The chain links TRBV29-1 to TRBJ1-6; tentative D call: TRBD1 (5 bases). Germline V gene sequence: CDR1 SQVTM, CDR2 ANQGSEA. V was clipped by 6 bases and J by 8 bases, with 17 bases between them. The CDR3 is 14 residues long. For the CDR3, the DNA is TGCAGCGTACTCTCCGCAGGGTACGATTCACCCCTCCACTTT. Protein: CSVLSAGYDSPLHF.

The V call is TRBV28, the J call TRBJ1-2; 7 nucleotides line up with TRBD1. This CDR3 has 16 residues. V lost 5 bases to trimming and J lost 4 bases; unmatched junction nucleotides: 13. Germline V gene lookup returns CDR1 MDHEN and CDR2 SYDVKM. CDR3 DNA: TGTGCCAGCAGTCCTTCCTCCTTACAGGGGTTCTATGGCTACACCTTC. Its protein is CASSPSSLQGFYGYTF.

The gene calls are TRBV28 and TRBJ2-7, with no clear D. CDR3 length: 14 amino acids. Trimming removed 1 base at V and 5 bases at J, with 12 bases between. Germline V lookup: CDR1 MDHEN, CDR2 SYDVKM. The CDR3, as DNA: TGTGCCAGCAGTTTATACTTCTCAAGTCACGAGCAGTACTTC. Amino acids: CASSLYFSSHEQYF.